What follows are 10 T cell receptor beta chains derived from one specimen sequenced in a study of blood T cell repertoires in COVID-19. Only in-frame clones appear in the TCRdb table, and some are missing; sequencing was by immunoSEQ multiplex PCR. This sample yields over 200,000 clones, of which under 90% are seen a single time; more than 8.5% belongs to the top ten. Specimen: PBMCs or T cells enriched from blood (not recorded which). All receptors derive from a woman aged 45-59 years with acute COVID-19.

This chain joins TRBV7-2 and TRBJ2-7, with 10 bases identical to TRBD2. V was pared by 9 bases and J by 2 bases, with 7 bases of the junction left unmatched. There are 14 residues in the CDR3. Germline lookup yields CDR1 SGHTA and CDR2 FQGNSA. The CDR3 reads CASKAAGGTYEQYF. CDR3 in DNA: TGTGCCAGTAAGGCAGCGGGAGGGACCTACGAGCAGTACTTC.

The chain uses TRBV4-3 and TRBJ2-6; D gene unclear. The CDR3 length is 15 residues. In germline, CDR1 is LGHNA, CDR2 YSLEER. V was clipped by 1 base and J by 0 bases, with 4 bases between them. CDR3: CASSQVGSGANVLTF. The CDR3 coding sequence is TGCGCCAGCAGCCAAGTCGGCTCTGGGGCCAACGTCCTGACTTTC.

This chain links TRBV7-2 with TRBJ1-5, with D unclear. V was pared by 2 bases and J by 4 bases, with 6 bases between. The CDR3 has 13 amino acids. The germline V gene has CDR1 SGHTA and CDR2 FQGNSA. The CDR3 loop is CASSLQRNQPQHF. The CDR3 coding sequence is TGTGCCAGCAGCTTACAGCGAAATCAGCCCCAGCATTTT.

V is TRBV19 and J is TRBJ2-3, with 7 bases lining up with TRBD1. The CDR3 consists of 14 residues. Trimming removed 6 bases from V and 2 bases from J; junction bases left unmatched: 5. The germline V gene encodes CDR1 LNHDA and CDR2 SQIVND (reference sequence). The CDR3 loop reads CASRTGQLTDTQYF. The CDR3 DNA is TGTGCCAGTAGGACGGGACAGCTCACAGATACGCAGTATTTT. Combining the CDR3 with reference TRBV19 and TRBJ2-3 gives the whole variable domain DGGITQSPKYLFRKEGQNVTLSCEQNLNHDAMYWYRQDPGQGLRLIYYSQIVNDFQKGDIAEGYSVSREKKESFPLTVTSAQKNPTAFYLCASRTGQLTDTQYFGPGTRLTVL.

Points on this clone: The same CDR3 is also encoded by other DNA sequences in this sample. The rearrangement uses TRBV7-2 and TRBJ2-5, with 7 bases aligning to TRBD1. V shed 1 base and J 4 bases; nucleotides not matched to a gene: 0. Germline V gene lookup returns CDR1 SGHTA and CDR2 FQGNSA. This CDR3 has 13 residues. As DNA, the CDR3 is TGTGCCAGCAGCTTAGGACAGGGAGAGACCCAGTACTTC. Protein sequence: CASSLGQGETQYF.

The chain recombines TRBV5-1 with TRBJ2-7; 11 bases agree with TRBD1. This CDR3 contains 14 residues. Germline V gene data show CDR1 as SGHRS and CDR2 as YFSETQ. V lost 4 bases to trimming and J lost 5 bases; unmatched junction nucleotides: 5. The DNA for the CDR3 is TGCGCCAGCAGCCGGGACAGGGGGAAGGACGAGCAGTACTTC. Amino acids: CASSRDRGKDEQYF.

The chain employs TRBV7-9 and TRBJ1-1, with TRBD1 identical over 9 bases. V dropped 5 bases and J dropped 5; count of bases not matched to a gene: 6. The germline gives CDR1 SEHNR, CDR2 FQNEAQ (reference sequence). CDR3 length: 14 residues. In DNA form, the CDR3 reads TGTGCCAGCAGCGCCGGGACAGGGTCGACTGAAGCTTTCTTT. The encoded protein is CASSAGTGSTEAFF.

The chain couples TRBV18 to TRBJ2-7, with D perhaps matching TRBD1 (5 bases). This CDR3 has 17 residues. Trimming took 3 bases from V and 3 from J, leaving 21 bases between them. The germline gives CDR1 KGHSH, CDR2 LQKENI. The CDR3 reads CASSPSGKNTQGYEQYF. CDR3 bases: TGTGCCAGCTCACCGAGTGGAAAGAATACCCAGGGCTACGAGCAGTACTTC.

This sequence joins TRBV7-2 and TRBJ2-1; 12 nucleotides line up with TRBD2. Germline V gene data show CDR1 as SGHTA and CDR2 as FQGNSA. The CDR3 has 18 residues. Losses at the gene ends were 2 bases for V and 4 bases for J; bases not matched to a gene: 9. CDR3 region: CASSLNGWLAGGYNEQFF. CDR3 nucleotide sequence: TGTGCCAGCAGCTTAAACGGGTGGCTAGCGGGGGGGTACAATGAGCAGTTCTTC. Together with reference TRBV7-2 and TRBJ2-1, the CDR3 gives the full variable domain: GAGVSQSPSNKVTEKGKDVELRCDPISGHTALYWYRQSLGQGLEFLIYFQGNSAPDKSGLPSDRFSAERTGGSVSTLTIQRTQQEDSAVYLCASSLNGWLAGGYNEQFFGPGTRLTVL.

The chain employs TRBV7-9 and TRBJ2-5; D ambiguous. Trimming removed 1 base from V and 4 bases from J, with 16 bases in between. Per the germline V gene, CDR1 is SEHNR and CDR2 is FQNEAQ (reference sequence). The CDR3 has 16 residues. CDR3 coding DNA: TGTGCCAGCAGCTTAGGGGCCTCCAGAAATGGAGAGACCCAGTACTTC. As protein: CASSLGASRNGETQYF.